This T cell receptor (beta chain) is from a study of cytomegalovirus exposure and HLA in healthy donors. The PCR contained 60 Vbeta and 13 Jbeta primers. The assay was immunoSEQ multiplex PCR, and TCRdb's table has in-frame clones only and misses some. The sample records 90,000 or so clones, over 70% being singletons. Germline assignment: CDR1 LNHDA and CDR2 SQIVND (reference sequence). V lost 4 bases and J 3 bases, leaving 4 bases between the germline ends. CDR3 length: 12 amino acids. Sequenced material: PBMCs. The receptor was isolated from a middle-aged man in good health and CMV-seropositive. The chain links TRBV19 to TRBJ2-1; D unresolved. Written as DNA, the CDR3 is TGTGCCAGTAGTAGTATCTACAATGAGCAGTTCTTC. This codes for CASSSIYNEQFF.